Listed here is a single TCR beta chain. These data come from a study of blood T cell repertoires in COVID-19. Study overall: PBMCs, B-cell-depleted T cells, or T cells provided the cDNA or gDNA that made up the material.

The protocol was immunoSEQ multiplex PCR, while the TCRdb copy is restricted to in-frame clones and leaves out a portion. The sample contains about 180,000 clones, over 80% of which appear only once. This sequence originates from a woman aged 50 to 60 with acute or convalescent COVID-19. The sequenced sample consisted of peripheral blood.

The CDR3 sequence: CASRIEGTPEQFF. The CDR3 DNA follows: TGTGCCAGCAGGATTGAGGGGACACCTGAGCAGTTCTTC. The chain recombines TRBV2 with TRBJ2-1, with a weak D call TRBD1 (6 bases). Germline CDR1 reads SNHLY; CDR2 reads FYNNEI. V was cut by 6 bases and J by 9 bases, with 15 bases left in between. The CDR3 sequence is 13 residues long.